This T cell receptor (beta chain) is from a study of early stage breast cancer tumors. This CDR3 is built from 15 residues. V shed 8 bases and J 6 bases; nucleotides not matched to a gene: 13. The germline gives CDR1 LNHDA, CDR2 SQIVND (reference sequence). The method was immunoSEQ multiplex PCR; TCRdb's version includes in-frame clones alone and lacks a portion of them. The sample contains over 5,500 clones, approximately 66% of which appear only once. This chain joins TRBV19 and TRBJ1-5; 7 bases match TRBD1. The clonotype was recovered from a person between 50 and 60 years old with breast cancer. Sequencing input: normal breast tissue next to the tumor. CDR3 sequence: CASGRGRMVSQPQHF. CDR3 nucleotides: TGTGCCAGTGGGAGGGGGCGCATGGTAAGTCAGCCCCAGCATTTT.